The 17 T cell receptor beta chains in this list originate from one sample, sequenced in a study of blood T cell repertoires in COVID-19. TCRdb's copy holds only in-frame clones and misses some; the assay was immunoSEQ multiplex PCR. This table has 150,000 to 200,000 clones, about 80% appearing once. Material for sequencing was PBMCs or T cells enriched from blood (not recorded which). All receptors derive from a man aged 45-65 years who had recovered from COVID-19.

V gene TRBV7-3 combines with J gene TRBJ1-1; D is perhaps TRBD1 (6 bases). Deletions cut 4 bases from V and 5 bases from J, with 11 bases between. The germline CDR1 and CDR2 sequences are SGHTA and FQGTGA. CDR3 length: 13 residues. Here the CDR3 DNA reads TGTGCCAGCAGCTACAGGGTGGGGACTGAAGCTTTCTTT. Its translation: CASSYRVGTEAFF.

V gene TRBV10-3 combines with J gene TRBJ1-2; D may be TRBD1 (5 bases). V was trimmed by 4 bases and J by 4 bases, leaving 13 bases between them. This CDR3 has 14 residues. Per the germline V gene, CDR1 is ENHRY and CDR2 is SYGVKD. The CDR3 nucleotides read TGTGCCATCAGTGGGGGCCCGGAGTCCTATGGCTACACCTTC. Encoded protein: CAISGGPESYGYTF.

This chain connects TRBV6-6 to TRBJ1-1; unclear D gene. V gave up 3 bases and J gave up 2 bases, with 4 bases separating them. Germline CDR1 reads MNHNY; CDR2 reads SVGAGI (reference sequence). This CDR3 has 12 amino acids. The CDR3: CASSYLNTEAFF. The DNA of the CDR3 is TGTGCCAGCAGTTATTTAAACACTGAAGCTTTCTTT.

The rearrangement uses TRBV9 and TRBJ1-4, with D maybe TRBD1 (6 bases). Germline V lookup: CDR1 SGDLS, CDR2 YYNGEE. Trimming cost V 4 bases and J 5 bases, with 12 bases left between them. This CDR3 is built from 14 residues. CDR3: CASSPRTANEKLFF. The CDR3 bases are TGTGCCAGCAGCCCGCGGACAGCGAATGAAAAACTGTTTTTT.

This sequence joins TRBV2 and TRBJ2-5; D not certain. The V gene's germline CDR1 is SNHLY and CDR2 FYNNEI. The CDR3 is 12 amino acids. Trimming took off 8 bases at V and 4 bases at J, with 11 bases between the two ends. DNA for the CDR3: TGTGCCAGCGAGGCACCTCCAGAGACCCAGTACTTC. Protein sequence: CASEAPPETQYF.

The CDR3 spells CSVEENIGNTEAFF. CDR3 DNA: TGCAGCGTTGAGGAGAACATTGGGAACACTGAAGCTTTCTTT. The chain is built from TRBV29-1 and TRBJ1-1, with D hard to call. The germline gives CDR1 SQVTM, CDR2 ANQGSEA. With 3 bases removed from V and 1 base from J, the gap between germline ends came to 12 bases. The CDR3 extends over 14 amino acids. The entire variable domain, with the rest obtained from reference TRBV29-1 and TRBJ1-1, is as follows: SAVISQKPSRDICQRGTSLTIQCQVDSQVTMMFWYRQQPGQSLTLIATANQGSEATYESGFVIDKFPISRPNLTFSTLTVSNMSPEDSSIYLCSVEENIGNTEAFFGQGTRLTVV.

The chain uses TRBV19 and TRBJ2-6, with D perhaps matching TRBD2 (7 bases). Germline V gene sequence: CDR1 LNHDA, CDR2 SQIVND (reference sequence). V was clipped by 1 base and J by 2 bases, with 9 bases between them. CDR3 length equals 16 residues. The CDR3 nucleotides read TGTGCCAGTAGTATAGGAGGGGGGGCTGGGGCCAACGTCCTGACTTTC. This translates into CASSIGGGAGANVLTF. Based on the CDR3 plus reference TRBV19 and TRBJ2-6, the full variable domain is DGGITQSPKYLFRKEGQNVTLSCEQNLNHDAMYWYRQDPGQGLRLIYYSQIVNDFQKGDIAEGYSVSREKKESFPLTVTSAQKNPTAFYLCASSIGGGAGANVLTFGAGSRLTVL.

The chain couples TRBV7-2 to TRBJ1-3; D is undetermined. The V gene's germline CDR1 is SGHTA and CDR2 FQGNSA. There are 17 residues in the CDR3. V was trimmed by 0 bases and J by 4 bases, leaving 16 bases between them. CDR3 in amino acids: CASSLAALGGRGNTIYF. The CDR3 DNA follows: TGTGCCAGCAGCTTAGCCGCACTGGGAGGGAGAGGAAACACCATATATTTT.

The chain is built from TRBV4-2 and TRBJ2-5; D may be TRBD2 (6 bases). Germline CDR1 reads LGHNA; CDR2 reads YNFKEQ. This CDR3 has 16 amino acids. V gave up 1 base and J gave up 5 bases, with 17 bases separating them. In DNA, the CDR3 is TGTGCCAGCAGCCAAGGAGGTTTATTAGCGGCCGAGACCCAGTACTTC. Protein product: CASSQGGLLAAETQYF.

CDR3 loop: CASSTRRDRGDTEAFF. The DNA for the CDR3 is TGTGCCAGCAGCACGCGCAGGGACAGGGGGGACACTGAAGCTTTCTTT. V usage is TRBV7-6 and J usage is TRBJ1-1; 11 positions agree with TRBD1. The CDR3 loop spans 16 amino acids. Germline V gene lookup returns CDR1 SGHVS and CDR2 FNYEAQ. After removal of 5 bases from V and 3 bases from J, the junction contained 8 bases not matched to a gene. Drawing the rest from reference TRBV7-6 and TRBJ1-1, the complete variable domain is GAGVSQSPRYKVTKRGQDVALRCDPISGHVSLYWYRQALGQGPEFLTYFNYEAQQDKSGLPNDRFSAERPEGSISTLTIQRTEQRDSAMYRCASSTRRDRGDTEAFFGQGTRLTVV.

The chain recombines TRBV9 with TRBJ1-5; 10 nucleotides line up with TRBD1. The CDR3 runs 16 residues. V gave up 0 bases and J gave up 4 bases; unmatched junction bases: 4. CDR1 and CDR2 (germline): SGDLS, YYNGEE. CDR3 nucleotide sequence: TGTGCCAGCAGCGTAGGAACGGGACAGGGGAATCAGCCCCAGCATTTT. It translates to CASSVGTGQGNQPQHF.

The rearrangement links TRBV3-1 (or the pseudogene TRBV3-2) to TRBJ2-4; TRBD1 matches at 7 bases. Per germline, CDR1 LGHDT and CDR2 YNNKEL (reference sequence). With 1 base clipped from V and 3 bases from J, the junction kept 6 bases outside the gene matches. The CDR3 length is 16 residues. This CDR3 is CASSQGGQANKNIQYF. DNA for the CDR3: TGTGCCAGCAGCCAAGGTGGACAGGCAAACAAAAACATTCAGTACTTC.

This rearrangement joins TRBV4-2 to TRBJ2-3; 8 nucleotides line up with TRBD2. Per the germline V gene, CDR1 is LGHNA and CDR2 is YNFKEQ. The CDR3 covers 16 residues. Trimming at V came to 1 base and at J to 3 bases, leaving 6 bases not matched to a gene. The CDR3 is CASSQAGGGTTDTQYF. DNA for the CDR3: TGTGCCAGCAGCCAAGCGGGCGGGGGGACGACAGATACGCAGTATTTT.

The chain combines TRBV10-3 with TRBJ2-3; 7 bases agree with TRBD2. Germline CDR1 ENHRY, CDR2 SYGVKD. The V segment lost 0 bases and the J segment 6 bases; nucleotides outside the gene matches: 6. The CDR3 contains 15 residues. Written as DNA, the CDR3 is TGTGCCATCAGTGAGTCCGGGGGGAGGATGGATACGCAGTATTTT. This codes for CAISESGGRMDTQYF.

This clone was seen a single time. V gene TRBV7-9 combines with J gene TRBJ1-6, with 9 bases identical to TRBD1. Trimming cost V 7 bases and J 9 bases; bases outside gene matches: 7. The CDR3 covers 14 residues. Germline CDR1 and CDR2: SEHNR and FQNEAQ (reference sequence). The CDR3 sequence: CASTERTGVSPLHF. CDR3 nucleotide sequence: TGTGCCAGCACCGAGCGGACAGGGGTTTCACCCCTCCACTTT.

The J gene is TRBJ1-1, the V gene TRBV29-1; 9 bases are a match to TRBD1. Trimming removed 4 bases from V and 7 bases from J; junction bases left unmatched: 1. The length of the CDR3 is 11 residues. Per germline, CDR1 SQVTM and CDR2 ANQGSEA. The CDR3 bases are TGCAGCGTTGGACAGGGGGGTGAAGCTTTCTTT. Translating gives CSVGQGGEAFF.

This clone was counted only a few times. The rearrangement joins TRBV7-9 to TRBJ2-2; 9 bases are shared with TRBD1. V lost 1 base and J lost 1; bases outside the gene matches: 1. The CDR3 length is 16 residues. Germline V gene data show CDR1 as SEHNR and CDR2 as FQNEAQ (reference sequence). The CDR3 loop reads CASSLGGQGNTGELFF. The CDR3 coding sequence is TGTGCCAGCAGCTTAGGGGGACAGGGGAACACCGGGGAGCTGTTTTTT.